This T cell receptor (beta chain) was identified during a study of metastatic and nonmetastatic thyroid tumors. The overall study: Comparison of repertoires was carried out across blood and tumor or nodule tissue from malignant and benign thyroid patients. The study, taken as a whole, reports: Significantly higher TCR beta diversity was reportedly seen in malignant thyroid tumors than benign nodules, in blood and tumor.

Per the study methods: For papillary thyroid cancer, a distant-metastasis classifier was constructed from CDR3 differences observed across clinicopathological groups. TCRdb re-clonotyped the PCR reads via MiXCR. The V and J calls were determined by TCRdb, not by the authors. The table shows about 48,000 clones, with over 20% occurring only once. Trimming cost V 6 bases and J 6 bases, with 21 bases left between them. The CDR3 consists of 16 residues. Germline V gives CDR1 SNHLY, CDR2 FYNNEI. Not a single patient had been given any form of treatment at any point before undergoing thyroid surgery. This clone was counted only a few times. Its cognate antigen is unknown.

The rearrangement uses TRBV2 and TRBJ2-1; D is perhaps TRBD2 (6 bases). The receptor was isolated from a male donor with papillary thyroid cancer or a benign thyroid nodule (not recorded which). Some clones in this sample may be carry-over from other donors' samples. The sequenced sample consisted of blood. CDR3 amino acids: CASRSSSAGISNEQFF. The CDR3 DNA sequence: TGTGCCAGCAGATCTAGTTCAGCGGGTATCTCCAATGAGCAGTTCTTC.